The 21 T cell receptor beta chains given below trace back to one sample, sequenced in a study of Graves' ophthalmopathy and Graves' hyperthyroidism. From RNA, the CDR3 regions of TCR beta chains were amplified and sequenced. RT-PCR in the first round used HTBI primers; a second-round multiplex PCR followed. One entry per CDR3 protein, called by TCRdb with MiXCR from the multiplex PCR reads. The sample lists 300,000 or so distinct CDR3 sequences; 17% were seen once. The material sequenced was peripheral blood. The receptors derive from an adult man with Graves' ophthalmopathy.

This clonotype was seen at least ten times. J is TRBJ2-5 and V is TRBV2; 9 bases are a match to TRBD2. J was trimmed by 5 bases and V by 6 bases; bases with no gene match: 19. The CDR3 length is 18 residues. The V gene's germline CDR1 is SNHLY and CDR2 FYNNEI. CDR3 nucleotide sequence: TGTGCCAGCAGCCTTGGGGGACTAGCCGGACTACGATCGGAGACCCAGTACTTC. Its protein is CASSLGGLAGLRSETQYF.

The rearrangement uses TRBV5-1 and TRBJ2-5, with 7 nucleotides matching TRBD2. This CDR3 comprises 16 residues. Losses at the gene ends were 3 bases for V and 5 bases for J; bases not matched to a gene: 13. Germline V gene lookup returns CDR1 SGHRS and CDR2 YFSETQ. CDR3 DNA sequence: TGCGCCAGCAGCTCCTCCTCAACCAGCGGGGTGGAGACCCAGTACTTC. It is translated as CASSSSSTSGVETQYF. Drawing the rest from reference TRBV5-1 and TRBJ2-5, the complete variable domain is KAGVTQTPRYLIKTRGQQVTLSCSPISGHRSVSWYQQTPGQGLQFLFEYFSETQRNKGNFPGRFSGRQFSNSRSEMNVSTLELGDSALYLCASSSSSTSGVETQYFGPGTRLLVL.

The rearrangement joins TRBV12-3 or TRBV12-4 to TRBJ1-1, with D hard to call. Trimming stripped 2 bases from V and 10 bases from J, with 8 bases between. The CDR3 spans 11 residues. CDR3 in amino acids: CASSLQATAFF. CDR3 sequence (DNA): TGTGCCAGCAGTTTACAGGCGACAGCTTTCTTT.

Many counts were recorded for this clonotype. CDR3 sequence: CASSYSGSHIQYF. The CDR3 bases are TGTGCCAGCAGTTACTCGGGGAGCCACATTCAGTACTTC. The gene calls are TRBV6-2 or TRBV6-3 and TRBJ2-4, with D possibly being TRBD2 (5 bases). The CDR3 extends over 13 amino acids. CDR1 and CDR2 from the germline V gene are MNHEY and SVGEGT. Trimming removed 0 bases at V and 8 bases at J, with 8 bases between.

In this sample, this clonotype turned up many times. The V call is TRBV20-1, the J call TRBJ2-7, with D tentatively TRBD1 (5 bases). Trimming pared 0 bases from V and 3 bases from J, leaving 9 bases between. There are 13 residues in the CDR3. Germline-derived CDR1 and CDR2 are DFQATT and SNEGSKA (reference sequence). The CDR3 DNA sequence: TGCAGTGCTAGAGACCAGGGCGGCTACGAGCAGTACTTC. It specifies CSARDQGGYEQYF.

The table lists this clonotype with many counts. The V gene is TRBV7-2, the J gene TRBJ2-5; D not certain. CDR1 is SGHTA, CDR2 FQGNSA, per germline. The V end was cut by 5 bases, the J end by 4 bases, with 11 bases between. CDR3 size: 13 residues. The CDR3 DNA sequence: TGTGCCAGCAGCCCCCGGTGGGGAGAGACCCAGTACTTC. This encodes CASSPRWGETQYF.

This clonotype was counted many times. The V call is TRBV9, the J call TRBJ1-2; TRBD1 aligns across 9 bases. Germline V gene lookup returns CDR1 SGDLS and CDR2 YYNGEE. The CDR3 loop spans 14 amino acids. V dropped 4 bases and J dropped 6; count of bases not matched to a gene: 7. CDR3 bases: TGTGCCAGCAGCCGGAACAGGGGGCGTAATGGCTACACCTTC. This sequence encodes CASSRNRGRNGYTF. The full variable domain, with the rest looked up from reference TRBV9 and TRBJ1-2, is DSGVTQTPKHLITATGQRVTLRCSPRSGDLSVYWYQQSLDQGLQFLIQYYNGEERAKGNILERFSAQQFPDLHSELNLSSLELGDSALYFCASSRNRGRNGYTFGSGTRLTVV.

This sequence joins TRBV18 and TRBJ2-7, with D tentatively TRBD1 or TRBD2 (6 bases each). Germline lookup yields CDR1 KGHSH and CDR2 LQKENI. V was clipped by 4 bases and J by 7 bases, with 14 bases between them. The length of the CDR3 is 13 residues. The CDR3 sequence is CASSRQEGGEQYF. The CDR3 region has the DNA TGTGCCAGCTCACGCCAGGAGGGGGGAGAGCAGTACTTC.

In its sample, this clonotype was seen many times. This chain links TRBV10-3 with TRBJ1-2; D is unresolved. The V gene lost 0 bases and the J gene lost 1 base, with 12 bases spanning the gap. Germline CDR1 reads ENHRY; CDR2 reads SYGVKD. This CDR3 has 16 amino acids. CDR3 in DNA: TGTGCCATCAGTGAGTCGGCAGCAGTCCTTAACTATGGCTACACCTTC. The encoded protein is CAISESAAVLNYGYTF.

This clonotype occurred many times. As DNA, the CDR3 is TGTGCCAGCAGCCAGCGTGGGGTTGGCTACACCTTC. Translation: CASSQRGVGYTF. The V and J genes are TRBV3-1 and TRBJ1-2; D is unclear. The CDR3 is made up of 12 amino acids. Germline V gene lookup returns CDR1 LGHDT and CDR2 YNNKEL (reference sequence). The V and J ends lost 3 bases and 7 bases respectively, with 9 bases between them.

This clonotype occurred many times. V is TRBV5-1 and J is TRBJ1-1, with D hard to call. Trimming pared 1 base from V and 4 bases from J, leaving 14 bases between. The CDR3 loop spans 15 amino acids. CDR1 SGHRS and CDR2 YFSETQ come from the germline V gene. CDR3: CASSLRSFGTTEAFF. The CDR3 DNA sequence: TGCGCCAGCAGCTTGAGATCCTTTGGCACCACTGAAGCTTTCTTT.

V usage is TRBV11-3 and J usage is TRBJ1-5; D possibly corresponds to TRBD1 (6 bases). Trimming cost V 5 bases and J 13 bases, with 15 bases left between them. The germline gives CDR1 SGHNT, CDR2 YENEEA. The CDR3 runs to 12 residues. The CDR3 loop reads CASSPPGHQQHF. The DNA of the CDR3 is TGTGCCAGCAGCCCCCCGGGACATCAGCAGCATTTT.

This clonotype was recorded at least ten times. One end of the junction is discordant with germline, which a read error may explain. V and J are TRBV27 and TRBJ2-2; 8 nucleotides align to TRBD1. Germline CDR1 MNHEY, CDR2 SMNVEV (reference sequence). This CDR3 has 16 residues. CDR3 in amino acids: CASSQGAPLNTRELFF. The CDR3 bases are TGTGCCAGCAGTCAGGGGGCGCCCTTAAACACCAGGGAGCTGTTTTTT.

This clonotype was seen repeatedly, ten times or more. The V gene is TRBV9, the J gene TRBJ2-5; D possibly corresponds to TRBD1 (5 bases). Germline values: CDR1 SGDLS, CDR2 YYNGEE. Trimming took off 0 bases at V and 2 bases at J, with 8 bases between the two ends. CDR3 length: 14 residues. The CDR3 protein is CASSVGTLQETQYF. In nucleotides, the CDR3 is TGTGCCAGCAGCGTAGGGACACTTCAAGAGACCCAGTACTTC.

This clonotype was picked up many times. The J gene is TRBJ2-5, the V gene TRBV20-1; either TRBD1 or TRBD2 may supply D (5 bases each). Per the germline V gene, CDR1 is DFQATT and CDR2 is SNEGSKA (reference sequence). This CDR3 is 11 amino acids long. Trimming removed 6 bases at V and 5 bases at J, with 10 bases between. The DNA of the CDR3 is TGCAGTGCCTACGAGGGGGAGACCCAGTACTTC. This codes for CSAYEGETQYF.

In this sample, this clonotype turned up many times. The gene calls are TRBV6-6 and TRBJ2-7; TRBD1 matches 9 bases. Germline CDR1 is MNHNY and CDR2 is SVGAGI (reference sequence). With 8 bases clipped from V and 4 bases from J, the junction kept 6 bases outside the gene matches. This CDR3 spans 13 amino acids. In DNA, the CDR3 is TGTGCCAGCCGCGACAGGGGGAGGTACGAGCAGTACTTC. Amino acid sequence: CASRDRGRYEQYF.

Details on this clonotype: A much larger clone differs by one base, so this may be a read error. The CDR3 ends on some other residue instead of the conserved phenylalanine or tryptophan, so this is likely a read error. The chain recombines TRBV11-1 with TRBJ1-3; D is possibly TRBD1 (5 bases). Germline V gene lookup returns CDR1 SGHAT and CDR2 FQDESV (reference sequence). Trimming shortened V by 3 bases and J by 2 bases, and 14 bases separated the two germline ends. This CDR3 region has 16 residues. The CDR3 protein is CASSFRPGGTGNTIYL. The CDR3 DNA follows: TGTGCCAGCAGCTTCCGTCCTGGGGGGACTGGAAACACCATATATCTT.

This clonotype came up many times. The chain links TRBV7-2 to TRBJ2-2; D remains unclear. CDR1 is SGHTA and CDR2 is FQGNSA in the germline V gene. Trimming removed 5 bases at V and 7 bases at J, with 11 bases between. CDR3 length: 13 residues. The CDR3 nucleotides are TGTGCCAGCAGCGAACAGCGTGGCGGGGAGCTGTTTTTT. Residues: CASSEQRGGELFF. The full variable domain, with the rest looked up from reference TRBV7-2 and TRBJ2-2, is GAGVSQSPSNKVTEKGKDVELRCDPISGHTALYWYRQSLGQGLEFLIYFQGNSAPDKSGLPSDRFSAERTGGSVSTLTIQRTQQEDSAVYLCASSEQRGGELFFGEGSRLTVL.

This clonotype was seen many times. The J gene is TRBJ2-5, the V gene TRBV12-3 or TRBV12-4; no firm D call. Between the trimmed V and J ends, which lost 3 bases and 4 bases, there was a span of 18 bases. The CDR3 has 16 amino acids. The CDR3 is CASSFRTPLLRETQYF. CDR3 nucleotide sequence: TGTGCCAGCAGTTTCCGAACCCCCTTACTACGAGAGACCCAGTACTTC.

This clonotype was counted many times. V usage is TRBV20-1 and J usage is TRBJ1-5, with D perhaps TRBD1 (5 bases). Trimming shortened V by 4 bases and J by 0 bases, and 7 bases separated the two germline ends. The CDR3 runs 13 residues. Germline-derived CDR1 and CDR2 are DFQATT and SNEGSKA (reference sequence). CDR3 protein: CSATGNSNQPQHF. The CDR3 nucleotides read TGCAGTGCTACAGGGAATAGCAATCAGCCCCAGCATTTT.

This clonotype appeared many times. The chain couples TRBV9 to TRBJ2-7; 7 bases fit TRBD1. The V and J ends lost 0 bases and 2 bases, in that order; junction bases with no gene match: 5. The V gene's germline CDR1 is SGDLS and CDR2 YYNGEE. CDR3 length: 15 amino acids. The CDR3 here is CASSVAATGTYEQYF. CDR3 DNA: TGTGCCAGCAGCGTAGCTGCGACAGGGACCTACGAGCAGTACTTC.